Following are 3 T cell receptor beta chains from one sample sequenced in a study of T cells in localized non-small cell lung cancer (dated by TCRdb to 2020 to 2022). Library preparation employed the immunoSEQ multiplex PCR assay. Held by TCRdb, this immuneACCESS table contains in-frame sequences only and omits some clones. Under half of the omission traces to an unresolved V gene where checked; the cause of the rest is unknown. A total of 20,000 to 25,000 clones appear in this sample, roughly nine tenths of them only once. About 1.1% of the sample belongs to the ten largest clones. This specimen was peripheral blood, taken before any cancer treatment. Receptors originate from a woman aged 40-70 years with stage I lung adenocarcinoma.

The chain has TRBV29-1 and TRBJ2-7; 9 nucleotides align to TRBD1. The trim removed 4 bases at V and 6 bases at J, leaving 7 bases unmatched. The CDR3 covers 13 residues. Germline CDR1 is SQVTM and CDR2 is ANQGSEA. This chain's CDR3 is CSVGWDRAAEQYF. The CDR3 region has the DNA TGCAGCGTTGGGTGGGACAGGGCTGCCGAGCAGTACTTC.

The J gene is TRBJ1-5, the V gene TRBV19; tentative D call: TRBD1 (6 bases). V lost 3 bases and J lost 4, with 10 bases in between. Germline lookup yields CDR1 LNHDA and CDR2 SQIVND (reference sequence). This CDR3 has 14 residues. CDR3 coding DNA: TGTGCCAGTAGTATGAATAGGGGGAATCAGCCCCAGCATTTT. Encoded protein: CASSMNRGNQPQHF.

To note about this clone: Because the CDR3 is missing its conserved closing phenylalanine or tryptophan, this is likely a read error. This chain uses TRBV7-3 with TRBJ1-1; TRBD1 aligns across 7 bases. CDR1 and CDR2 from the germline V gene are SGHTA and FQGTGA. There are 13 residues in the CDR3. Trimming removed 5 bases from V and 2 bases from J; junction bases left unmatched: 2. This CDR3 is CASSRDSNTEAFS. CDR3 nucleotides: TGTGCCAGCAGCAGGGACAGCAACACTGAAGCTTTCTCT.